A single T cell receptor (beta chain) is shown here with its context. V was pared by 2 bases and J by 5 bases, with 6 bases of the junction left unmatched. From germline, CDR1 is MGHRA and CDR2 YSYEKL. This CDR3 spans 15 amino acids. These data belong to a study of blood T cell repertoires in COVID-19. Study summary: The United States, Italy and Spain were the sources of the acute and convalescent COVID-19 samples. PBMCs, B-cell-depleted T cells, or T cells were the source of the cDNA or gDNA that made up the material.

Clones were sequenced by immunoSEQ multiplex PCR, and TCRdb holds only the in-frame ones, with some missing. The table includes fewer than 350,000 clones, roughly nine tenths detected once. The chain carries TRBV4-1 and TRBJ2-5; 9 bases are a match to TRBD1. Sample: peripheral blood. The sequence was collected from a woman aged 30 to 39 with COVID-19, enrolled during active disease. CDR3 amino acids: CASSQYTGGGETQYF. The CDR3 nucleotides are TGCGCCAGCAGCCAATATACAGGGGGCGGGGAGACCCAGTACTTC.